The 27 T cell receptor beta chains in this list originate from one sample, sequenced in a study of cytomegalovirus exposure and HLA in healthy donors. With 60 Vbeta and 13 Jbeta primers, the PCR was carried out. Sequencing used immunoSEQ multiplex PCR; TCRdb keeps in-frame clones, though not all of them. Here the sample spans some 140,000 clones, over 65% being singletons. Material for sequencing was PBMCs. The receptor set was obtained from a man aged 25-45 years in good health and CMV-seronegative.

This chain connects TRBV28 to TRBJ2-2; no definite D call. This CDR3 is built from 11 residues. Germline-derived CDR1 and CDR2 are MDHEN and SYDVKM. Trimming left V 10 bases short and J 4 bases short, with 7 bases between. CDR3 amino acids: CATSSTGELFF. CDR3 bases: TGTGCCACCTCCAGCACCGGGGAGCTGTTTTTT. The full variable domain, in which reference TRBV28 and TRBJ2-2 provide the parts outside the CDR3, is DVKVTQSSRYLVKRTGEKVFLECVQDMDHENMFWYRQDPGLGLRLIYFSYDVKMKEKGDIPEGYSVSREKKERFSLILESASTNQTSMYLCATSSTGELFFGEGSRLTVL.

This chain connects TRBV28 to TRBJ1-2; the match to TRBD1 covers 8 bases. This CDR3 spans 13 amino acids. V shed 2 bases and J 7 bases; nucleotides not matched to a gene: 3. Germline CDR1 reads MDHEN; CDR2 reads SYDVKM. The CDR3 here is CASSLGQGPGYTF. The DNA of the CDR3 is TGTGCCAGCAGTTTAGGACAGGGCCCTGGCTACACCTTC.

The gene calls are TRBV19 and TRBJ2-5, with 8 nucleotides matching TRBD1. Trimming removed 2 bases from V and 7 bases from J; junction bases left unmatched: 6. CDR1 and CDR2 (germline): LNHDA, SQIVND (reference sequence). This CDR3 spans 14 amino acids. The CDR3 loop is CASSINGQGGTQYF. CDR3 nucleotides: TGTGCCAGTAGTATAAACGGACAGGGCGGGACCCAGTACTTC.

This sequence joins TRBV5-1 and TRBJ1-2; maybe TRBD1 (5 bases). Germline CDR1 SGHRS, CDR2 YFSETQ. Trimming stripped 3 bases from V and 4 bases from J, with 13 bases between. The CDR3 extends over 14 amino acids. CDR3: CASSYGREGYGYTF. CDR3 DNA sequence: TGCGCCAGCAGCTACGGCAGGGAGGGCTATGGCTACACCTTC.

V gene TRBV18 combines with J gene TRBJ1-1; D gene ambiguous. Trimming cost V 3 bases and J 2 bases, with 13 bases left between them. Per germline, CDR1 KGHSH and CDR2 LQKENI. The length of the CDR3 is 15 residues. DNA of the CDR3: TGTGCCAGCTCACCTTCCTATAGCGTAAACACTGAAGCTTTCTTT. Protein sequence: CASSPSYSVNTEAFF.

This chain links TRBV7-2 with TRBJ2-5; tentatively, D is TRBD2 (5 bases). The ends were cut back, 1 base at V and 5 bases at J, with 17 bases in the middle. The CDR3 contains 16 residues. Germline V lookup: CDR1 SGHTA, CDR2 FQGNSA. The CDR3 here is CASSLGPMGAGETQYF. DNA of the CDR3: TGTGCCAGCAGCTTAGGCCCTATGGGAGCTGGGGAGACCCAGTACTTC.

The chain joins TRBV28 to TRBJ1-2; 12 nucleotides agree with TRBD1. V was clipped by 5 bases and J by 8 bases; unmatched bases: 9. The CDR3 covers 15 residues. Germline V gene data show CDR1 as MDHEN and CDR2 as SYDVKM. This CDR3 is CASSLPGTGGRGYTF. As DNA, the CDR3 is TGTGCCAGCAGTCTGCCCGGGACAGGGGGCCGAGGCTACACCTTC.

This clone was recorded only once. The chain joins TRBV9 to TRBJ2-5, with 9 bases identical to TRBD1. The J call may be incorrect, as the DNA end agrees better with TRBJ2-7. The V gene's germline CDR1 is SGDLS and CDR2 YYNGEE. The CDR3 is 15 residues long. CDR3 region: CASSVAGDRAYEQYF. The CDR3, as DNA: TGTGCCAGCAGCGTAGCTGGGGACAGGGCCTACGAGCAGTACTTC.

This clone has a handful of counts. An end of the junction does not agree with germline; a read error may underlie this. The V and J genes are TRBV2 and TRBJ1-5; D gene unclear. Germline V lookup: CDR1 SNHLY, CDR2 FYNNEI. The CDR3 contains 15 residues. In DNA, the CDR3 is TGTGCCAGCAGCTACGACCTCAGTAGCAATCAGCCCCAGAATTTT. This encodes CASSYDLSSNQPQNF.

The chain is built from TRBV9 and TRBJ2-2, with a weak D call TRBD1 (5 bases). Germline V gene data show CDR1 as SGDLS and CDR2 as YYNGEE. The V end lost 4 bases, the J end lost 1 base, and 14 bases lay between the germline ends. The CDR3 length is 16 residues. CDR3 nucleotides: TGTGCCAGCAGCTCAAGGGGTGGGGTGAACACCGGGGAGCTGTTTTTT. It translates to CASSSRGGVNTGELFF.

This clone was seen a handful of times. This chain joins TRBV7-9 and TRBJ1-1, with a possible D match to TRBD1 (5 bases). Germline lookup yields CDR1 SEHNR and CDR2 FQNEAQ (reference sequence). The CDR3 runs to 12 residues. V lost 4 bases and J lost 6, with 9 bases in between. CDR3 in DNA: TGTGCCAGCAGCTACGACAGCTCTGAAGCTTTCTTT. This encodes CASSYDSSEAFF.

The rearrangement uses TRBV28 and TRBJ1-6; TRBD1 matches 9 bases. The CDR3 has 14 amino acids. The ends lost 3 bases at V and 8 bases at J; junction bases unmatched: 2. Germline CDR1 and CDR2: MDHEN and SYDVKM. CDR3 DNA: TGTGCCAGCAGTTTGGACAGGGGTGATTCACCCCTCCACTTT. Its protein is CASSLDRGDSPLHF.

This clone has more than one count but fewer than ten. The J gene is TRBJ2-3, the V gene TRBV21-1; no check of the table's D call, TRBD2, against the DNA was made. TRBV21-1 is listed as a pseudogene. The CDR3 runs to 16 residues. Here the CDR3 reads CASSNKAGPSTDTQYF. The CDR3 DNA is TGTGCCAGCAGCAATAAGGCGGGGCCCAGCACAGATACGCAGTATTTT.

Here the CDR3 DNA reads TGTGCCAGCACGGGGAGCGGGGGCACAGATACGCAGTATTTT. Translation: CASTGSGGTDTQYF. The V gene is TRBV2, the J gene TRBJ2-3; 7 bases agree with TRBD2. The V and J ends lost 7 bases and 1 base, in that order; junction bases with no gene match: 5. The CDR3 is 14 residues long. CDR1 and CDR2 (germline): SNHLY, FYNNEI. Complete variable domain (other parts from reference TRBV2 and TRBJ2-3): EPEVTQTPSHQVTQMGQEVILRCVPISNHLYFYWYRQILGQKVEFLVSFYNNEISEKSEIFDDQFSVERPDGSNFTLKIRSTKLEDSAMYFCASTGSGGTDTQYFGPGTRLTVL.

This rearrangement joins TRBV5-1 to TRBJ2-4; 8 positions agree with TRBD2. CDR1 SGHRS and CDR2 YFSETQ come from the germline V gene. CDR3 length: 13 amino acids. V trimming: 3 bases; J trimming: 9 bases; junction bases outside the gene matches: 5. As DNA, the CDR3 is TGCGCCAGCAGCTCCGCCGGGGGGGGCATTCAGTACTTC. Translating gives CASSSAGGGIQYF.

This clone was counted a few times. The chain combines TRBV5-4 with TRBJ2-5; a possible D gene is TRBD1 (6 bases). This CDR3 is built from 16 residues. Germline V gene sequence: CDR1 SGHNT, CDR2 YYREEE (reference sequence). V lost 2 bases and J lost 5, with 19 bases in between. CDR3 sequence: CASSLPPGQSAETQYF. CDR3 nucleotide sequence: TGTGCCAGCAGCTTACCACCGGGACAATCGGCGGAGACCCAGTACTTC.

The gene calls are TRBV2 and TRBJ2-5, with a possible D match to TRBD2 (6 bases). CDR1 and CDR2 from the germline V gene are SNHLY and FYNNEI. CDR3 length: 15 amino acids. V was pared by 4 bases and J by 5 bases, with 17 bases between. CDR3 sequence: CASSGGTNPGETQYF. CDR3 coding DNA: TGTGCCAGCAGTGGCGGGACCAACCCGGGGGAGACCCAGTACTTC.

This chain links TRBV6-6 with TRBJ1-4, with D maybe TRBD1 (6 bases). The germline gives CDR1 MNHNY, CDR2 SVGAGI (reference sequence). Between the trimmed V and J ends, which lost 6 bases and 5 bases, there was a span of 16 bases. The CDR3 runs to 15 residues. DNA for the CDR3: TGTGCCAGCAGGGCTCGAGGGGGAGAGAATGAAAAACTGTTTTTT. Encoded protein: CASRARGGENEKLFF.

The gene calls are TRBV19 and TRBJ2-7; D is ambiguous. V was pared by 4 bases and J by 4 bases, with 14 bases between. Per germline, CDR1 LNHDA and CDR2 SQIVND (reference sequence). The CDR3 covers 14 residues. CDR3 DNA: TGTGCCAGTAGTACAATAGGAGAGAAGTACGAGCAGTACTTC. Protein sequence: CASSTIGEKYEQYF. The variable domain in full, completed from reference TRBV19 and TRBJ2-7, reads DGGITQSPKYLFRKEGQNVTLSCEQNLNHDAMYWYRQDPGQGLRLIYYSQIVNDFQKGDIAEGYSVSREKKESFPLTVTSAQKNPTAFYLCASSTIGEKYEQYFGPGTRLTVT.

V and J are TRBV2 and TRBJ1-6; no firm D call. Looked up from germline, CDR1 is SNHLY and CDR2 is FYNNEI. V was shortened by 7 bases and J by 5 bases, with 15 bases between the two germline ends. CDR3 length: 15 residues. The CDR3 spells CASIARGRDNSPLHF. The CDR3 DNA is TGTGCCAGCATCGCAAGAGGGAGAGATAATTCACCCCTCCACTTT.

The chain employs TRBV7-8 and TRBJ2-5; D may be TRBD1 (6 bases). Per germline, CDR1 SGHVS and CDR2 FQNEAQ. This CDR3 spans 13 amino acids. The V and J ends lost 3 bases and 2 bases respectively, with 7 bases between them. CDR3 DNA sequence: TGTGCCAGCAGCTTCGGACAGCAAGAGACCCAGTACTTC. It specifies CASSFGQQETQYF.

The chain combines TRBV7-2 with TRBJ1-1; 10 bases line up with TRBD1. V was clipped by 5 bases and J by 1 base; unmatched bases: 1. The CDR3 is made up of 14 amino acids. The germline V gene encodes CDR1 SGHTA and CDR2 FQGNSA. CDR3 region: CASSDRGRNTEAFF. DNA for the CDR3: TGTGCCAGCAGCGACAGGGGGCGGAACACTGAAGCTTTCTTT.

V is TRBV15 and J is TRBJ2-3; 8 bases match TRBD2. The V gene's germline CDR1 is LNHNV and CDR2 YYDKDF (reference sequence). CDR3 length equals 17 residues. V was pared by 0 bases and J by 2 bases, with 7 bases of the junction left unmatched. The CDR3 bases are TGTGCCACCAGCAGAGATCGGAGCGGGGGCGCCACAGATACGCAGTATTTT. Encoded protein: CATSRDRSGGATDTQYF.

The CDR3 nucleotides are TGTGCCAGCAGCTTGGGGGGACAGGGATTCTATGGCTACACCTTC. Its protein is CASSLGGQGFYGYTF. The chain combines TRBV5-4 with TRBJ1-2, with 9 bases lining up with TRBD1. Losses at the gene ends were 0 bases for V and 4 bases for J; bases not matched to a gene: 4. Germline values: CDR1 SGHNT, CDR2 YYREEE (reference sequence). The length of the CDR3 is 15 residues.

The V gene is TRBV19, the J gene TRBJ2-7; the match to TRBD1 covers 8 bases. The germline CDR1 and CDR2 sequences are LNHDA and SQIVND (reference sequence). V shed 3 bases and J 5 bases; nucleotides not matched to a gene: 9. CDR3 length: 15 amino acids. The CDR3: CASSIRRRGLDEQYF. The DNA for the CDR3 is TGTGCCAGTAGTATTCGGCGCAGGGGGCTCGACGAGCAGTACTTC.

The chain employs TRBV4-2 and TRBJ1-4, with 8 bases lining up with TRBD1. CDR3 length: 15 residues. Germline V gene sequence: CDR1 LGHNA, CDR2 YNFKEQ. Trimming cost V 4 bases and J 2 bases; bases outside gene matches: 3. The CDR3 protein is CASSRDRGTNEKLFF. In DNA, the CDR3 is TGTGCCAGCAGCCGAGACAGGGGCACTAATGAAAAACTGTTTTTT.

The chain combines TRBV19 with TRBJ1-1; D gene uncertain. This CDR3 spans 13 amino acids. The V end lost 5 bases, the J end lost 5 bases, and 12 bases lay between the germline ends. Germline V gene lookup returns CDR1 LNHDA and CDR2 SQIVND (reference sequence). The CDR3 nucleotides are TGTGCCAGTAGTTCGACGGGAGGGACTGAAGCTTTCTTT. Translation gives CASSSTGGTEAFF. Full variable domain (rest looked up from reference TRBV19 and TRBJ1-1): DGGITQSPKYLFRKEGQNVTLSCEQNLNHDAMYWYRQDPGQGLRLIYYSQIVNDFQKGDIAEGYSVSREKKESFPLTVTSAQKNPTAFYLCASSSTGGTEAFFGQGTRLTVV.